Given below is one T cell receptor beta chain in context. Antigen unknown. One end of the junction is discordant with germline, which a read error may explain. This entry belongs to a study of tumor-infiltrating lymphocytes in primary liver carcinoma. About the study: Patients diagnosed with primary liver carcinoma received treatment through surgical resection. These were node-negative, non-metastatic T1-T3 tumors of roughly 4 to 11 cm. Study conclusions and caveats: In the absence of sorting, bulk samples left CD4+ and CD8+ repertoires uncompared.

Blood RNA was derived from unsorted whole blood, and germline DNA was extracted too. Priming with a constant-region primer yielded TCR beta cDNA from 450 to 550 ng total RNA. Slightly modified ARM-PCR with three nested multiplex PCR rounds yielded TCR beta libraries. TCRdb recomputed calls from the multiplex PCR reads with MiXCR, one row per CDR3 protein. The table lists 300,000 to 350,000 distinct CDR3 sequences, less than 70% of them singletons. Sequenced input: peripheral blood. This sequence originates from a man aged 35 to 55 with primary liver carcinoma and hepatitis B virus infection.

DNA of the CDR3: TGCGCCAGCAGCTCCCCCGAGACAGGACAATACGAGCAGTACTTC. As protein: CASSSPETGQYEQYF. The chain recombines TRBV11-2 with TRBJ2-7; perhaps TRBD1 as D (6 bases). Germline V lookup: CDR1 SGHAT, CDR2 FQNNGV. The CDR3 consists of 15 residues. Filled out from reference TRBV11-2 and TRBJ2-7, the complete variable domain reads EAGVAQSPRYKIIEKRQSVAFWCNPISGHATLYWYQQILGQGPKLLIQFQNNGVVDDSQLPKDRFSAERLKGVDSTLKIQPAKLEDSAVYLCASSSPETGQYEQYFGPGTRLTVT.